The clone carrying this T cell receptor (beta chain) showed up just a few times. What it binds is unknown. This entry is derived from a study of shared clonotypes between healthy human individuals. Study observations and caveats: Clonotype sharing across donors was expected to vary with sequencing depth.

Trimming left V 6 bases short and J 0 bases short, with 7 bases between. This CDR3 region has 13 residues. Germline CDR1 SGHTS, CDR2 YDEGEE. The data were produced by immunoSEQ multiplex PCR, yet TCRdb's version contains in-frame clones alone and is incomplete. The sample has about 110,000 clones; about 63% are singletons. V is TRBV5-8 and J is TRBJ1-3; D not resolved. Sequencing input: memory CD8+ T cells sorted from blood. As to subset: CD45RO+ cells pooled with CCR7-negative TemRA cells. The clonotype originates from a woman younger than 45 in good health. CDR3 sequence: CASTRPSGNTIYF. The CDR3 DNA sequence: TGTGCCAGCACCCGGCCCTCTGGAAACACCATATATTTT.